The following is a T cell receptor (beta chain) sequence with its context. Its target is unknown. Repertoires were generated with immunoSEQ multiplex PCR, while TCRdb's copy carries only in-frame clones and drops some. Seen here are about 1.4 million clones, 95% to 97% observed once, and the top ten hold 0.95% to 1.5%. These data belong to a study of shared clonotypes between healthy human individuals. Study conclusions and caveats: Richness estimates generally favored naive over memory subsets.

CDR1 KGHSH and CDR2 LQKENI come from the germline V gene. J was trimmed by 2 bases and V by 5 bases; bases with no gene match: 8. The CDR3 is 17 amino acids. Sample: naive CD4+ T cells sorted from blood. Specified subset: CD45RA+ positively selected. The receptor was isolated from a man aged 25-45 years in good health. The rearrangement links TRBV18 to TRBJ1-4, with TRBD1 identical over 10 bases. The CDR3 DNA follows: TGTGCCAGCTCATACTGGACAGGGGGACGCACTAATGAAAAACTGTTTTTT. Encoded protein: CASSYWTGGRTNEKLFF.